This TCR beta chain was profiled in a study of T cell clonotyping in hematopoietic cell transplantation (dated by TCRdb to the early 2020s). About the study as a whole: The study collected 120 to 150 blood samples from some 35 consecutive transplant recipients and their related donors. Recruitment of patients was conducted between September 2015 and January 2017, and follow-up was continued until September 2020 or death. Results and caveats for the whole study, not just this receptor: Only a small fraction of recipient repertoires overlapped donor repertoires, with over 95% appearing de novo at the given depth. A decrease in recipient TCR diversity was observed after transplant, and a progressive increase in pathologically expanded clonotypes was seen from day 30 to day 180. Inverse Simpson Index values from donors and from recipients before transplant predicted broader TCR repertoire diversity after transplant. Sample size was limited, and cells were not sorted, so CD4 and CD8 repertoire contributions could not be separated.

According to the germline V gene, CDR1 reads MGHRA and CDR2 reads YSYEKL. V is shortened by 0 bases, J by 7 bases, and the region joining them spans 10 bases. Reading from cysteine to phenylalanine, the CDR3 counts 14 amino acids. Only the CDR3 DNA stays, 42 bases, in frame from base 1. What this sample's time point label stands for: 180 days after allo-HCT. Blood from recipients was drawn about 28 days before transplant and again at days 30, 100 and 180 after transplant. Nuclei Lysis Solution was used to extract genomic DNA from fresh or cryopreserved unfractionated peripheral blood mononuclear cells. The immunoSEQ assay, a bias-controlled multiplex PCR with V- and J-specific primers, was used to amplify TCR beta CDR3 regions from genomic DNA. In a second PCR step, the CDR3 amplicons were tagged with a proprietary barcode plus Illumina adapter sequences. CDR3 libraries were sequenced on an Illumina MiSeq instrument. The paper's processing steps were these. Export and quality control were handled in immunoSEQ Analyzer 3.0, while downstream analyses relied on R Bioconductor and Immunarch. Only productive rearrangements in the normalized downsampled data set went into calculating the repertoire metrics. In the normalized cohort, clonotypes with more than 5 templates were defined as pathologically expanded. The Inverse Simpson Index was used to measure repertoire diversity. CMV-specificity analyses were carried out on the non-normalized data set to capture all clonotypes. TCRdb retrieved this table from immuneACCESS and kept in-frame rearrangements only. Not all clones are present; in checked studies, unresolved V genes account for under half, and no reason is known for the remainder. V and J calls and clone size come straight from that table; D and trimming were deduced from the DNA. Present in this sample are several thousand clones, 80% to 90% of which were seen just once. The ten largest clonotypes hold about 14% of the sample.

For this clone: Its antigen has not been determined. No base-level quality is on record; no much larger clone is a single base apart.

Here the sequenced sample was peripheral blood mononuclear cells, taken 180 days after allogeneic stem cell transplant. Recombination connected TRBV4-1 to TRBJ1-5, with TRBD1 as a weak D call on 5 bases. The origin of this receptor is a female patient between 50 and 59 years old who had an allogeneic stem cell transplant from an unrelated donor, so the T cells may come from the graft donor. Some clones in this sample may be carry-over from other donors' samples. The CDR3 in this case is CASSQEEGLQPQHF. The DNA is as follows: TGCGCCAGCAGCCAAGAAGAGGGGTTGCAGCCCCAGCATTTT.